This TCR beta chain was identified in a study of CXCR3-negative and CXCR3-positive naive CD8 T cells. Study overall: With about 1.5 +/- 0.3 million reads per library, the TRB reads numbered some 130 million in total. Overall study findings and caveats: Memory CD8+ cells had much lower diversity, and both naive subsets had comparably high diversity.

The CDR3 is made up of 14 amino acids. Germline V CDR1 and CDR2: SGHVS, FNYEAQ. Of note for this clonotype: Its cognate antigen is unknown.

cDNA libraries for TRB were generated by 5' RACE incorporating UMI labels. Following a re-call of the 5' RACE reads, TCRdb has one entry per CDR3 protein and lacks DNA. In total, the table holds under 50,000 distinct CDR3 sequences. J is TRBJ2-1 and V is TRBV7-6; TCRdb gives TRBD2 as the D gene, but with no DNA this cannot be confirmed. The sample consisted of naive CXCR3- CD8+ T cells from blood. Subset defined: CD45RO-CCR7+CD27+CD95- naive CD8+ T cells lacking CXCR3 (TNR3-). The sequence was obtained from a human donor in good health. Some clones in this sample may be carry-over from other donors' samples. The CDR3 loop is CASSPTSGEVEQFF.